This entry is about one T cell receptor (beta chain). Libraries were prepared by immunoSEQ multiplex PCR; TCRdb keeps only in-frame clonotypes and omits some of them. This table has around 400,000 clones, approximately 90% appearing once. Treatment given: about 20 received Ad26.COV2.S at low or high dose, single or two shots; about 5 received placebo; per-sample allocation not given. Material that was analyzed had been drawn on day 63 after the first vaccine or placebo injection. This person who donated was an adult of 18-55 years in Boston. An Ad26 vector carrying the Wuhan-strain SARS-CoV-2 spike served as the vaccine. From germline, CDR1 is SGHAT and CDR2 FQNNGV. Trimming took 2 bases from V and 4 from J, leaving 12 bases between them. The CDR3 contains 15 residues. This sample was included in a study of Ad26.COV2.S vaccination and SARS-CoV-2 variants. On the study more broadly: Donor had been placed in the Ad26.COV2.S arm of the COV1001 trial.

Here the sequenced sample was peripheral blood, taken in a trial of Ad26.COV2.S vaccine versus placebo. This receptor was taken from a person aged 18 to 59 who received the Ad26.COV2.S COVID-19 vaccine or a placebo. This rearrangement joins TRBV11-2 to TRBJ1-5; D uncertain. The chain's CDR3 is CASSLYSGLNQPQHF. CDR3 nucleotide sequence: TGTGCCAGCAGCTTATATTCTGGCCTTAATCAGCCCCAGCATTTT.